Below are 26 T cell receptor beta chains sequenced from a single sample in a study of shared clonotypes between healthy human individuals. The repertoire was sequenced with immunoSEQ multiplex PCR; TCRdb's copy has only in-frame clones and lacks some. Of about 680,000 clones listed, around 73% are singletons. Sequences were obtained from memory CD4+ T cells sorted from blood. The subset denotes: CD45RA-negative fraction. The origin of the receptors is a woman between 25 and 40 years old in good health.

This chain uses TRBV5-1 with TRBJ2-5, with D perhaps matching TRBD1 (6 bases). The V gene lost 4 bases and the J gene lost 5 bases, with 15 bases spanning the gap. The germline gives CDR1 SGHRS, CDR2 YFSETQ. This CDR3 is 14 amino acids long. CDR3 bases: TGCGCCAGCAGCATGGGGGCGGTTAGGGAGACCCAGTACTTC. Translation gives CASSMGAVRETQYF. The full variable domain, completed using reference TRBV5-1 and TRBJ2-5, is KAGVTQTPRYLIKTRGQQVTLSCSPISGHRSVSWYQQTPGQGLQFLFEYFSETQRNKGNFPGRFSGRQFSNSRSEMNVSTLELGDSALYLCASSMGAVRETQYFGPGTRLLVL.

To note about this clone: This same CDR3 is encoded by further DNA sequences in the sample. The chain carries TRBV7-9 and TRBJ2-1, with D possibly TRBD2 on 5 matching bases. Deletions cut 5 bases from V and 3 bases from J, with 11 bases between. CDR1 is SEHNR, CDR2 FQNEAQ, per germline (reference sequence). The CDR3 is made up of 14 amino acids. CDR3 region: CASSVTGNYNEQFF. Written as DNA, the CDR3 is TGTGCCAGCAGCGTAACGGGGAACTACAATGAGCAGTTCTTC.

The gene calls are TRBV5-6 and TRBJ2-7; 10 nucleotides match TRBD1. Trimming at V came to 0 bases and at J to 9 bases, leaving 15 bases not matched to a gene. Germline-derived CDR1 and CDR2 are SGHDT and YYEEEE. The CDR3 contains 17 residues. The CDR3 DNA is TGTGCCAGCAGCTTGGAGGGACAGGGGACACTTTTACGAGGGCAGTACTTC. It yields the protein CASSLEGQGTLLRGQYF.

This chain connects TRBV5-1 to TRBJ2-3; tentatively, D is TRBD2 (6 bases). Between the trimmed V and J ends, which lost 1 base and 2 bases, there was a span of 17 bases. Germline V gene data show CDR1 as SGHRS and CDR2 as YFSETQ. This CDR3 has 17 amino acids. DNA for the CDR3: TGCGCCAGCAGCTTGTCGCCAGCGGGCCGCTTCACAGATACGCAGTATTTT. This translates into CASSLSPAGRFTDTQYF. Supplemented by reference TRBV5-1 and TRBJ2-3, the full variable domain reads KAGVTQTPRYLIKTRGQQVTLSCSPISGHRSVSWYQQTPGQGLQFLFEYFSETQRNKGNFPGRFSGRQFSNSRSEMNVSTLELGDSALYLCASSLSPAGRFTDTQYFGPGTRLTVL.

The sample holds a few counts of this clone. The chain joins TRBV5-4 to TRBJ1-1; 10 positions match TRBD1. This CDR3 is built from 14 residues. The V and J ends lost 4 bases and 6 bases, in that order; junction bases with no gene match: 6. Per the germline V gene, CDR1 is SGHNT and CDR2 is YYREEE (reference sequence). Here the CDR3 reads CASSAGQGMAEAFF. DNA of the CDR3: TGTGCCAGCAGCGCGGGACAGGGGATGGCTGAAGCTTTCTTT.

The chain is built from TRBV29-1 and TRBJ2-7; TRBD2 agrees at 8 bases. Per the germline V gene, CDR1 is SQVTM and CDR2 is ANQGSEA. This CDR3 has 14 residues. The ends lost 4 bases at V and 0 bases at J; junction bases unmatched: 5. The CDR3 region is CSVARGGSSYEQYF. The CDR3 DNA is TGCAGCGTTGCTCGGGGGGGGAGCTCCTACGAGCAGTACTTC.

The chain uses TRBV5-1 and TRBJ2-1, with 8 bases matching TRBD2. In germline, CDR1 is SGHRS, CDR2 YFSETQ. The CDR3 totals 15 residues. V trimming: 1 base; J trimming: 6 bases; junction bases outside the gene matches: 6. The CDR3 is CASSLISGRTNEQFF. The CDR3 DNA follows: TGCGCCAGCAGCTTGATCAGCGGGAGAACCAATGAGCAGTTCTTC.

A few counts support this clone. Different DNA sequences within this sample yield the same CDR3. This chain joins TRBV5-1 and TRBJ2-2; TRBD1 matches 9 bases. CDR3 size: 16 residues. Germline CDR1 is SGHRS and CDR2 is YFSETQ. Trimming at V came to 2 bases and at J to 8 bases, leaving 10 bases not matched to a gene. CDR3: CASSFESGTGYGELFF. The CDR3, as DNA: TGCGCCAGCAGCTTTGAAAGCGGGACAGGGTATGGGGAGCTGTTTTTT.

This clone was seen ten or more times. This chain connects TRBV5-1 to TRBJ2-7, with TRBD1 identical over 9 bases. After removal of 2 bases from V and 4 bases from J, the junction contained 7 bases not matched to a gene. The V gene's germline CDR1 is SGHRS and CDR2 YFSETQ. The CDR3 spans 15 residues. CDR3 in amino acids: CASSFRRTGEYEQYF. The CDR3 DNA follows: TGCGCCAGCAGCTTTCGACGGACAGGGGAGTACGAGCAGTACTTC.

The V call is TRBV4-2, the J call TRBJ2-7, with a weak D call TRBD2 (5 bases). The germline CDR1 and CDR2 sequences are LGHNA and YNFKEQ. The V gene lost 0 bases and the J gene lost 3 bases, with 21 bases spanning the gap. The CDR3 runs to 18 residues. Here the CDR3 DNA reads TGTGCCAGCAGCCAAGATTTGGCGGGCGATAGATGGGGCTACGAGCAGTACTTC. It specifies CASSQDLAGDRWGYEQYF.

This chain uses TRBV27 with TRBJ2-7, with D possibly being TRBD1 (6 bases). The CDR3 sequence is 14 residues long. V lost 3 bases and J lost 2, with 11 bases in between. Looked up from germline, CDR1 is MNHEY and CDR2 is SMNVEV (reference sequence). The CDR3: CASSLEQGPYEQYF. The CDR3 region has the DNA TGTGCCAGCAGTTTGGAACAGGGACCCTACGAGCAGTACTTC.

The genes are TRBV11-2 and TRBJ1-5, with a weak D call TRBD1 (5 bases). The CDR3 has 15 amino acids. Germline CDR1 reads SGHAT; CDR2 reads FQNNGV. Trimming stripped 5 bases from V and 3 bases from J, with 14 bases between. The CDR3 sequence is CASSPADSFNQPQHF. The CDR3 DNA reads TGTGCCAGCAGCCCCGCCGACAGCTTCAATCAGCCCCAGCATTTT.

The rearrangement joins TRBV5-8 to TRBJ1-1; no definite D call. Germline CDR1 SGHTS, CDR2 YDEGEE. V lost 5 bases, J lost 1 base, and 6 bases lay in between. CDR3 length equals 12 residues. CDR3 coding DNA: TGTGCCAGCAGGTCCTCGAACACTGAAGCTTTCTTT. This translates into CASRSSNTEAFF.

This clone was counted ten times or more. This rearrangement joins TRBV5-4 to TRBJ1-2, with D possibly matching TRBD1 (5 bases). Looked up from germline, CDR1 is SGHNT and CDR2 is YYREEE (reference sequence). The CDR3 is 16 residues long. V lost 3 bases to trimming and J lost 2 bases, with 17 bases between them. CDR3 in DNA: TGTGCCAGCAGCTCTGGAGTGACAGCTAAGAACTATGGCTACACCTTC. Translation gives CASSSGVTAKNYGYTF.

The V call is TRBV6-1, the J call TRBJ2-1, with no clear D. V was shortened by 8 bases and J by 0 bases, with 11 bases between the two germline ends. The CDR3 extends over 14 amino acids. The germline CDR1 and CDR2 sequences are MNHNS and SASEGT. The CDR3: CASWRRSSYNEQFF. The CDR3 coding sequence is TGTGCCAGCTGGAGACGGAGCTCCTACAATGAGCAGTTCTTC.

The chain has TRBV6-5 and TRBJ2-6; unclear D gene. The CDR3 covers 15 residues. V dropped 7 bases and J dropped 0 bases, with 10 bases sitting between them. CDR1 is MNHEY and CDR2 is SVGAGI in the germline V gene. The CDR3 here is CASTSFVSGANVLTF. As DNA, the CDR3 is TGTGCCAGCACCTCATTTGTCTCTGGGGCCAACGTCCTGACTTTC.

J is TRBJ2-5 and V is TRBV18; 7 bases are shared with TRBD2. The V segment lost 3 bases and the J segment 10 bases; nucleotides outside the gene matches: 5. The CDR3 length is 12 residues. Germline V lookup: CDR1 KGHSH, CDR2 LQKENI. Here the CDR3 DNA reads TGTGCCAGCTCACCGAGGTCGGGGGGCCAGTACTTC. It is translated as CASSPRSGGQYF. The full variable domain, its missing parts supplied by reference TRBV18 and TRBJ2-5, is NAGVMQNPRHLVRRRGQEARLRCSPMKGHSHVYWYRQLPEEGLKFMVYLQKENIIDESGMPKERFSAEFPKEGPSILRIQQVVRGDSAAYFCASSPRSGGQYFGPGTRLLVL.

V gene TRBV27 combines with J gene TRBJ2-1, with 10 positions matching TRBD2. The CDR3 spans 16 residues. CDR1 and CDR2 from the germline V gene are MNHEY and SMNVEV (reference sequence). The V segment lost 3 bases and the J segment 3 bases; nucleotides outside the gene matches: 5. The CDR3 here is CASSFRGLAFYNEQFF. CDR3 nucleotide sequence: TGTGCCAGCAGTTTCCGGGGACTAGCGTTCTACAATGAGCAGTTCTTC.

The table lists this clone with a count of one. The chain carries TRBV30 and TRBJ1-3; 7 positions agree with TRBD1. J was trimmed by 4 bases and V by 4 bases; bases with no gene match: 10. Germline V gives CDR1 GTSNPN, CDR2 SVGIG (reference sequence). This CDR3 is built from 15 residues. The CDR3 region has the DNA TGTGCCTGGAACCGAGACAGGGCCCAAGGAAACACCATATATTTT. This translates into CAWNRDRAQGNTIYF.

A few counts support this clone. CDR3 sequence reads: CASSQVADGYYGYTF. The CDR3 nucleotides read TGTGCCAGCAGCCAAGTCGCCGACGGATATTATGGCTACACCTTC. The gene calls are TRBV14 and TRBJ1-2; no reliable D call. CDR1 SGHDN and CDR2 FVKESK come from the germline V gene. The length of the CDR3 is 15 residues. V was shortened by 1 base and J by 5 bases, with 14 bases between the two germline ends.

The CDR3 spells CATPPEQYF. In DNA form, the CDR3 reads TGTGCCACCCCGCCCGAGCAGTACTTC. This sequence joins TRBV15 and TRBJ2-7; D is unclear. Germline-derived CDR1 and CDR2 are LNHNV and YYDKDF (reference sequence). Trimming pared 8 bases from V and 6 bases from J, leaving 5 bases between. The CDR3 consists of 9 residues.

The chain recombines TRBV28 with TRBJ1-3; maybe TRBD1 (5 bases). The CDR3 has 17 amino acids. V lost 6 bases to trimming and J lost 11 bases, with 29 bases between them. CDR1 and CDR2 (germline): MDHEN, SYDVKM. CDR3 bases: TGTGCCAGCAGCCTCCCGCGGGCTTATATGGGGGGTAACGCCATATATTTT. As protein: CASSLPRAYMGGNAIYF.

This clone was detected many times. CDR3 sequence: CASSLEVGPYGYTF. The CDR3 nucleotides are TGTGCCAGCAGCTTGGAGGTCGGTCCCTATGGCTACACCTTC. The chain has TRBV5-8 and TRBJ1-2; D is ambiguous. CDR1 and CDR2 (germline): SGHTS, YDEGEE. Trimming removed 0 bases at V and 4 bases at J, with 10 bases between. This CDR3 comprises 14 residues. Looking up the rest from reference TRBV5-8 and TRBJ1-2 gives the full variable domain: EAGVTQSPTHLIKTRGQQATLRCSPISGHTSVYWYQQALGLGLQFLLWYDEGEERNRGNFPPRFSGRQFPNYSSELNVNALELEDSALYLCASSLEVGPYGYTFGSGTRLTVV.

The CDR3 DNA sequence: TGTGCCACCAGCAGAGACGGCGGGAGCGGGCAGTATTTT. It encodes CATSRDGGSGQYF. The chain combines TRBV15 with TRBJ2-3, with 7 bases lining up with TRBD2. The CDR3 runs 13 residues. Germline trimming cut 0 bases from V and 11 bases from J; bases unmatched to any gene: 5. From germline, CDR1 is LNHNV and CDR2 YYDKDF (reference sequence). Complete variable domain (other parts from reference TRBV15 and TRBJ2-3): DAMVIQNPRYQVTQFGKPVTLSCSQTLNHNVMYWYQQKSSQAPKLLFHYYDKDFNNEADTPDNFQSRRPNTSFCFLDIRSPGLGDTAMYLCATSRDGGSGQYFGPGTRLTVL.

The gene calls are TRBV28 and TRBJ1-2, with TRBD1 identical over 10 bases. This CDR3 contains 17 residues. CDR1 MDHEN and CDR2 SYDVKM come from the germline V gene. V trimming: 8 bases; J trimming: 3 bases; junction bases outside the gene matches: 15. The CDR3 protein is CASLNVPGQGTYYGYTF. For the CDR3, the DNA is TGTGCCAGCCTAAACGTTCCGGGACAGGGGACTTACTATGGCTACACCTTC.

V gene TRBV27 combines with J gene TRBJ2-7; TRBD1 agrees at 7 bases. CDR3 length: 12 residues. CDR1 is MNHEY, CDR2 SMNVEV, per germline (reference sequence). With V trimmed by 6 bases and J by 6 bases, 5 bases remained unmatched. CDR3 sequence reads: CASRSTGSEQYF. DNA of the CDR3: TGTGCCAGCAGGTCGACAGGGAGCGAGCAGTACTTC.